Below are 20 T cell receptor beta chains sequenced from a single sample in a study of cytomegalovirus exposure and HLA in healthy donors. The PCR was carried out with 60 Vbeta primers and 13 Jbeta primers. Sequencing used immunoSEQ multiplex PCR; TCRdb keeps in-frame clones, though not all of them. The sample contains some 190,000 clones, 65% to 85% of which appear only once. The specimen was PBMCs. The receptors were gathered from a girl aged 10 to 17 in good health and CMV-seropositive.

The chain joins TRBV7-9 to TRBJ2-1; 8 bases are shared with TRBD2. Germline V gene lookup returns CDR1 SEHNR and CDR2 FQNEAQ (reference sequence). The V and J ends lost 8 bases and 7 bases, in that order; junction bases with no gene match: 16. The length of the CDR3 is 16 residues. CDR3: CASGRGGAGVENEQFF. CDR3 sequence (DNA): TGTGCCAGCGGCCGAGGGGGAGCGGGAGTTGAAAATGAGCAGTTCTTC.

A few counts support this clone. The chain carries TRBV10-3 and TRBJ1-3; possible D gene TRBD1, 6 bases. The CDR3 is 15 amino acids. The V gene's germline CDR1 is ENHRY and CDR2 SYGVKD. Trimming took off 6 bases at V and 0 bases at J, with 12 bases between the two ends. CDR3 sequence: CAISGGAPSGNTIYF. Written as DNA, the CDR3 is TGTGCCATCAGCGGGGGGGCACCCTCTGGAAACACCATATATTTT.

This clone was recorded only once. This sequence joins TRBV5-1 and TRBJ1-2; TRBD1 aligns across 10 bases. CDR1 is SGHRS and CDR2 is YFSETQ in the germline V gene. This CDR3 spans 15 amino acids. Trimming took 3 bases from V and 3 from J; bases not matched to a gene: 5. In DNA form, the CDR3 reads TGCGCCAGCAGCTCTTCCGGGACAGGGGACTATGGCTACACCTTC. The encoded protein is CASSSSGTGDYGYTF.

The J gene is TRBJ1-2, the V gene TRBV10-3; D gene unclear. The length of the CDR3 is 15 residues. Germline V lookup: CDR1 ENHRY, CDR2 SYGVKD. V gave up 3 bases and J gave up 3 bases, with 14 bases separating them. CDR3 nucleotides: TGTGCCATCAGTGACCGAGTTTCTCCTCACTATGGCTACACCTTC. Its translation is CAISDRVSPHYGYTF.

About this clone: One junction end disagrees with the germline gene, perhaps due to a read error. CDR3 residues: CASGKRDSNNEQFF. In nucleotides, the CDR3 is TGTGCCAGCGGCAAGCGGGACTCCAACAATGAGCAGTTCTTC. The V gene is TRBV11-3, the J gene TRBJ2-1; 7 bases are shared with TRBD2. This CDR3 has 14 residues. Looked up from germline, CDR1 is SGHNT and CDR2 is YENEEA.

The chain has TRBV6-5 and TRBJ1-1; TRBD1 might be the D (6 bases). Germline V gives CDR1 MNHEY, CDR2 SVGAGI. The CDR3 runs to 14 residues. V was cut by 6 bases and J by 1 base, with 12 bases left in between. CDR3 nucleotide sequence: TGTGCCAGCAGCGGGGGGGGCCGGAACACTGAAGCTTTCTTT. This sequence encodes CASSGGGRNTEAFF.

The gene calls are TRBV27 and TRBJ1-1; D remains unclear. Looked up from germline, CDR1 is MNHEY and CDR2 is SMNVEV (reference sequence). Trimming pared 4 bases from V and 3 bases from J, leaving 6 bases between. There are 12 residues in the CDR3. This CDR3 reads CASSSGYTEAFF. The CDR3 nucleotides are TGTGCCAGCAGTTCGGGGTACACTGAAGCTTTCTTT.

This clone turned up a few times. V gene TRBV4-1 combines with J gene TRBJ1-4, with 7 bases lining up with TRBD1. The germline gives CDR1 MGHRA, CDR2 YSYEKL. The CDR3 runs to 15 residues. V lost 4 bases to trimming and J lost 3 bases; unmatched junction nucleotides: 5. DNA of the CDR3: TGCGCCAGCAGCCCATATACAGGGGCTAATGAAAAACTGTTTTTT. Protein sequence: CASSPYTGANEKLFF.

The chain combines TRBV7-8 with TRBJ1-5; 8 bases fit TRBD1. There are 16 residues in the CDR3. V shed 5 bases, J shed 2 bases, and the junction held 8 bases outside the gene matches. Germline CDR1 is SGHVS and CDR2 is FQNEAQ. The CDR3 region is CASSPRDRWGNQPQHF. The CDR3 DNA reads TGTGCCAGCAGCCCCAGGGACAGGTGGGGCAATCAGCCCCAGCATTTT.

A remark on this clone: Other nucleotide sequences in the sample specify the same CDR3. V usage is TRBV27 and J usage is TRBJ1-5, with no clear D. The germline V gene encodes CDR1 MNHEY and CDR2 SMNVEV (reference sequence). Trimming took 3 bases from V and 3 from J, leaving 3 bases between them. This CDR3 contains 12 residues. The CDR3 here is CASSFSNQPQHF. CDR3 coding DNA: TGTGCCAGCAGTTTCTCCAATCAGCCCCAGCATTTT.

This clone was counted only a few times. The chain uses TRBV27 and TRBJ1-2; TRBD1 agrees at 7 bases. CDR3 length equals 15 residues. The trim removed 0 bases at V and 8 bases at J, leaving 9 bases unmatched. Germline lookup yields CDR1 MNHEY and CDR2 SMNVEV (reference sequence). The CDR3 nucleotides are TGTGCCAGCAGTTTATCTGCAGGGGGACCGGGGGGCTACACCTTC. This translates into CASSLSAGGPGGYTF.

The rearrangement links TRBV19 to TRBJ2-7; possible D gene TRBD1, 5 bases. Germline CDR1 and CDR2: LNHDA and SQIVND (reference sequence). Trimming took 9 bases from V and 3 from J, leaving 21 bases between them. The CDR3 is 15 amino acids. The CDR3 loop is CASGQGLAAFYEQYF. CDR3 in DNA: TGTGCCAGCGGGCAGGGATTAGCTGCTTTCTACGAGCAGTACTTC. Filled out from reference TRBV19 and TRBJ2-7, the complete variable domain reads DGGITQSPKYLFRKEGQNVTLSCEQNLNHDAMYWYRQDPGQGLRLIYYSQIVNDFQKGDIAEGYSVSREKKESFPLTVTSAQKNPTAFYLCASGQGLAAFYEQYFGPGTRLTVT.

This clone has a single count. The same CDR3 also results from other DNA sequences found in this sample. The chain employs TRBV30 and TRBJ2-7; D perhaps matches TRBD1 (5 bases). From germline, CDR1 is GTSNPN and CDR2 SVGIG (reference sequence). Trimming stripped 0 bases from V and 3 bases from J, with 6 bases between. The CDR3 covers 12 residues. The CDR3 loop reads CAWSVRGYEQYF. The CDR3 nucleotides are TGTGCCTGGAGTGTAAGGGGCTACGAGCAGTACTTC.

The rearrangement joins TRBV2 to TRBJ1-1, with D possibly being TRBD1 (5 bases). Trimming cost V 0 bases and J 3 bases, with 8 bases left between them. Germline V gene lookup returns CDR1 SNHLY and CDR2 FYNNEI. The CDR3 spans 14 residues. The CDR3: CASSEAGGDTEAFF. The CDR3 bases are TGTGCCAGCAGTGAAGCGGGGGGAGACACTGAAGCTTTCTTT.

The V and J genes are TRBV19 and TRBJ1-4; TRBD1 matches at 9 bases. Germline V CDR1 and CDR2: LNHDA, SQIVND (reference sequence). The CDR3 runs 15 residues. The ends lost 5 bases at V and 6 bases at J; junction bases unmatched: 7. The CDR3 reads CASSADWTGDEKLFF. The CDR3 nucleotides are TGTGCCAGTAGTGCGGACTGGACAGGGGATGAAAAACTGTTTTTT.

This clone appeared a few times. CDR3 protein: CAWSGGLATHEQYF. The DNA of the CDR3 is TGTGCCTGGAGTGGAGGACTAGCGACCCACGAGCAGTACTTC. The chain has TRBV30 and TRBJ2-7, with 9 nucleotides matching TRBD2. Trimming at V came to 1 base and at J to 5 bases, leaving 6 bases not matched to a gene. Germline CDR1 and CDR2: GTSNPN and SVGIG (reference sequence). CDR3 length: 14 amino acids.

The chain is built from TRBV5-1 and TRBJ2-7; tentative D call: TRBD2 (6 bases). Between the trimmed V and J ends, which lost 3 bases and 11 bases, there was a span of 12 bases. Germline V gene data show CDR1 as SGHRS and CDR2 as YFSETQ. The CDR3 extends over 11 amino acids. The CDR3 DNA follows: TGCGCCAGCAGCTCGGCGGGGCGGGAGTACTTC. Its translation: CASSSAGREYF.

The chain uses TRBV6-5 and TRBJ2-1; 12 bases agree with TRBD2. With V trimmed by 8 bases and J by 7 bases, 3 bases remained unmatched. Germline assignment: CDR1 MNHEY and CDR2 SVGAGI. This CDR3 is 13 amino acids long. The CDR3 region is CASGLAGPNEQFF. In DNA, the CDR3 is TGTGCCAGCGGACTAGCGGGACCTAATGAGCAGTTCTTC.

The rearrangement links TRBV30 to TRBJ2-5; TRBD2 agrees at 13 bases. V trimming: 0 bases; J trimming: 4 bases; junction bases outside the gene matches: 5. This CDR3 contains 16 residues. Germline-derived CDR1 and CDR2 are GTSNPN and SVGIG (reference sequence). CDR3 residues: CAWSVHGLAGAETQYF. CDR3 in DNA: TGTGCCTGGAGTGTACACGGACTAGCGGGAGCAGAGACCCAGTACTTC.

This clone was picked up a small number of times. The chain recombines TRBV10-3 with TRBJ2-3, with D unresolved. Germline CDR1 is ENHRY and CDR2 is SYGVKD. The CDR3 is made up of 13 amino acids. The V end was cut by 6 bases, the J end by 0 bases, with 7 bases between. For the CDR3, the DNA is TGTGCCATCAGCCTACTTAGCACAGATACGCAGTATTTT. This encodes CAISLLSTDTQYF.